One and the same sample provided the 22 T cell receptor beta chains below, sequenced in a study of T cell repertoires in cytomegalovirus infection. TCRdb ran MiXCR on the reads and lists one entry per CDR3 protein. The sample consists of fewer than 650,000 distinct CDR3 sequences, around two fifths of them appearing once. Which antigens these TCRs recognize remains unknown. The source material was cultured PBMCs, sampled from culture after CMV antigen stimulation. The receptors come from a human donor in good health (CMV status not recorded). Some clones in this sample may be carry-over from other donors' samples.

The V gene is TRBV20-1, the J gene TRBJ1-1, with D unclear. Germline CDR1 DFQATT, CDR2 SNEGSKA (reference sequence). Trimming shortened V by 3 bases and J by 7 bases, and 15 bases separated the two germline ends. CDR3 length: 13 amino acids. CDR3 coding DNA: TGCAGTGCTAGGGAGGATGGGTTCGGTGAAGCTTTCTTT. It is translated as CSAREDGFGEAFF.

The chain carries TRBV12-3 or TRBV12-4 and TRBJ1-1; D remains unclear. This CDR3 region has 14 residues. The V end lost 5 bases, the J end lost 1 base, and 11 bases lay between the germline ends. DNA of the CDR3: TGTGCCAGCAGTGGCGGATCGGGGAACACTGAAGCTTTCTTT. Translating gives CASSGGSGNTEAFF.

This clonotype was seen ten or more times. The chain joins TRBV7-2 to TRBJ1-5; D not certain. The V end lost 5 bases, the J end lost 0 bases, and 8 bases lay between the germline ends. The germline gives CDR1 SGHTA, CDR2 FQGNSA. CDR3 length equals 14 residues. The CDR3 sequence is CASSLQDSNQPQHF. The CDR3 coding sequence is TGTGCCAGCAGCCTCCAGGATAGCAATCAGCCCCAGCATTTT.

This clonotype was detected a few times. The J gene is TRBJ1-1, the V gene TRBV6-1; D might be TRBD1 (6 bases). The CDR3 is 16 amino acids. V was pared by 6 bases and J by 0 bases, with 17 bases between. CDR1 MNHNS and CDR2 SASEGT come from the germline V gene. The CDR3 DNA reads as TGTGCCAGCAGCCTACAGGGTCGGGGAATGAACACTGAAGCTTTCTTT. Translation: CASSLQGRGMNTEAFF.

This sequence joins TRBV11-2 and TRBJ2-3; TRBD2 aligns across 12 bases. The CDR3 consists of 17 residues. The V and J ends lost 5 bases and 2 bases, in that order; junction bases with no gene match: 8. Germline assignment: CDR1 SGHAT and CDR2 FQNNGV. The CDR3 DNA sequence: TGTGCCAGCAGCGTGTCTAGCGGGAGGGCCTTCACAGATACGCAGTATTTT. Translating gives CASSVSSGRAFTDTQYF.

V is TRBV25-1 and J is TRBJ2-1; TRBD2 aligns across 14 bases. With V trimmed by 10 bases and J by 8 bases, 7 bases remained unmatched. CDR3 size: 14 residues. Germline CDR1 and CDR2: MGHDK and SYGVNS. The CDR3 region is CANRTSGGRDEQFF. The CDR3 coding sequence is TGTGCCAACAGGACTAGCGGGGGGAGGGATGAGCAGTTCTTC.

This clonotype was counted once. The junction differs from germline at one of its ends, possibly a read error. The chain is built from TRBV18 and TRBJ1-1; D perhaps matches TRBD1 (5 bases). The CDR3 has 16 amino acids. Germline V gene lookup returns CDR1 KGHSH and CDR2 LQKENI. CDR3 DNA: TGTGCCAGCTCAGCACCAGGTAGGGGCGCGGAGACTGAAGCTTTCTTT. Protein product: CASSAPGRGAETEAFF.

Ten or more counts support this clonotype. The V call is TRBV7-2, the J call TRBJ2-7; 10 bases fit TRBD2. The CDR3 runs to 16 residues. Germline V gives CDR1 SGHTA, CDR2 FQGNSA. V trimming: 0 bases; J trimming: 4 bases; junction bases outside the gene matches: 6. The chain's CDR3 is CASSLAERGGRYEQYF. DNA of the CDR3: TGTGCCAGCAGCTTAGCGGAGCGGGGGGGACGGTACGAGCAGTACTTC. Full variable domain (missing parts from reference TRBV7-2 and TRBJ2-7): GAGVSQSPSNKVTEKGKDVELRCDPISGHTALYWYRQSLGQGLEFLIYFQGNSAPDKSGLPSDRFSAERTGGSVSTLTIQRTQQEDSAVYLCASSLAERGGRYEQYFGPGTRLTVT.

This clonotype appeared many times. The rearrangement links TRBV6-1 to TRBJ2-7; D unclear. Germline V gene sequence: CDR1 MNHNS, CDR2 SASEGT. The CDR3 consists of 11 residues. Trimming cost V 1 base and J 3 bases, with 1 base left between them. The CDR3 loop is CASSEGYEQYF. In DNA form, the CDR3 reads TGTGCCAGCAGTGAAGGCTACGAGCAGTACTTC.

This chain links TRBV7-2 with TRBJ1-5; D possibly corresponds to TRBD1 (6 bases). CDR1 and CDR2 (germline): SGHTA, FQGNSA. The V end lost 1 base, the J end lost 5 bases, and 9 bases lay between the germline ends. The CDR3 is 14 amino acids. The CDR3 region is CASSLVSGDQPQHF. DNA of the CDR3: TGTGCCAGCAGCTTAGTCTCAGGGGATCAGCCCCAGCATTTT. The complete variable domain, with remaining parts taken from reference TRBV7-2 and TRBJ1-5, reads GAGVSQSPSNKVTEKGKDVELRCDPISGHTALYWYRQSLGQGLEFLIYFQGNSAPDKSGLPSDRFSAERTGGSVSTLTIQRTQQEDSAVYLCASSLVSGDQPQHFGDGTRLSIL.

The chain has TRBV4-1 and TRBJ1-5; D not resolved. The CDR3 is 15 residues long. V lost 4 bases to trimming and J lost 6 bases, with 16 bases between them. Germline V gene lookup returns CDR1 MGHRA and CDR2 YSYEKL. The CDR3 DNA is TGCGCCAGCAGCCGCGGACTTGGGGAAGGTCAGCCCCAGCATTTT. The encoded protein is CASSRGLGEGQPQHF.

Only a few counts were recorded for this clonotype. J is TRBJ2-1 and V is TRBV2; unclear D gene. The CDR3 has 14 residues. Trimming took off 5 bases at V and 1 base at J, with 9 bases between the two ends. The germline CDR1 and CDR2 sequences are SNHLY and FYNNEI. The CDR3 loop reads CASSQSGSYNEQFF. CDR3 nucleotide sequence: TGTGCCAGCAGTCAGAGTGGGTCCTACAATGAGCAGTTCTTC.

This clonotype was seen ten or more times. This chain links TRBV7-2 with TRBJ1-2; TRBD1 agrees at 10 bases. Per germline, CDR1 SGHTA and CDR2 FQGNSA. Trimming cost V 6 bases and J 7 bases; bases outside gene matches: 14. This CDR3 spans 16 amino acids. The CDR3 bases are TGTGCCAGCAGTCCGGGACAGGGGTCGGCTTTTAGTGGCTACACCTTC. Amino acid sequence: CASSPGQGSAFSGYTF. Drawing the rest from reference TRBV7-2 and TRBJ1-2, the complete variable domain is GAGVSQSPSNKVTEKGKDVELRCDPISGHTALYWYRQSLGQGLEFLIYFQGNSAPDKSGLPSDRFSAERTGGSVSTLTIQRTQQEDSAVYLCASSPGQGSAFSGYTFGSGTRLTVV.

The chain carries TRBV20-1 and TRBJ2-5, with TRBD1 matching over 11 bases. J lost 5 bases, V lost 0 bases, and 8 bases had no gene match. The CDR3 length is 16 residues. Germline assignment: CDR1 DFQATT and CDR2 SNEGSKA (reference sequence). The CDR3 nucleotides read TGCAGTGCTAGAGAAAGGGACAGGGGGGTTTGGGAGACCCAGTACTTC. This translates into CSARERDRGVWETQYF.

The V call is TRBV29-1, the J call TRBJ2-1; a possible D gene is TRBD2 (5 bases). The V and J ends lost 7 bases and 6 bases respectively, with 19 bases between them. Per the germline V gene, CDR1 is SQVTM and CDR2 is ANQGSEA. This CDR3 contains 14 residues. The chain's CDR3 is CSGCFAGGGNEQFF. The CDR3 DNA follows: TGCAGCGGTTGTTTTGCAGGCGGAGGCAATGAGCAGTTCTTC.

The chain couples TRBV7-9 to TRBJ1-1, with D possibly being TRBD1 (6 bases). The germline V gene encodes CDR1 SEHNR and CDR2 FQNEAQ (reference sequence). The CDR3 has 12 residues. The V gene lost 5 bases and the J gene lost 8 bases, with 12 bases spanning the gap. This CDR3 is CASSRGGGEAFF. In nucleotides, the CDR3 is TGTGCCAGCAGCCGCGGGGGGGGCGAAGCTTTCTTT.

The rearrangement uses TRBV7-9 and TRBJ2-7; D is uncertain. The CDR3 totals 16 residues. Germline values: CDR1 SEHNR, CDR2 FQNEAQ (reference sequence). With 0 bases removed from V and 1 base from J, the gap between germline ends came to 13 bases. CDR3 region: CASSLAILGSSYEQYF. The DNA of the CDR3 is TGTGCCAGCAGCTTAGCAATCTTGGGCAGTTCCTACGAGCAGTACTTC.

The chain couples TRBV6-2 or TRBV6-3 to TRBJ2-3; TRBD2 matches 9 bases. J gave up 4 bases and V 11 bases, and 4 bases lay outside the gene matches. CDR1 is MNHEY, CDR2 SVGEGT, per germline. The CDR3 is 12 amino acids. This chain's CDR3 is CAGGRAADTQYF. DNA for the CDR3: TGTGCCGGCGGGAGGGCCGCAGATACGCAGTATTTT.

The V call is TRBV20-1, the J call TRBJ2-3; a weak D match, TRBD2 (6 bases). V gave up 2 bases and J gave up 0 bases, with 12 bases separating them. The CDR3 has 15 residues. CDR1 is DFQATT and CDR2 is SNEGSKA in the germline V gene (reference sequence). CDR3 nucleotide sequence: TGCAGTGCTAGAAGAGCGGGTGCTAGCACAGATACGCAGTATTTT. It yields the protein CSARRAGASTDTQYF.

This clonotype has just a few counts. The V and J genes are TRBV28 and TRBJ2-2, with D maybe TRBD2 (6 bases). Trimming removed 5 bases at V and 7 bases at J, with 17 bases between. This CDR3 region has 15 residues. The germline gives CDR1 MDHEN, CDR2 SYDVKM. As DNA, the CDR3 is TGTGCCAGCAGTCCAAACCCGGTGGGAGGCGGGGAGCTGTTTTTT. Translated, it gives CASSPNPVGGGELFF.

This CDR3 reads CASRAGTSPKKKETQYF. The CDR3, as DNA: TGTGCCAGCAGGGCCGGGACTAGCCCCAAAAAGAAAGAGACCCAGTACTTC. The V gene is TRBV12-3 or TRBV12-4, the J gene TRBJ2-5, with TRBD2 matching over 9 bases. The V gene end was trimmed by 6 bases and the J gene end by 3 bases; junction bases not matched to a gene: 14. The CDR3 has 17 amino acids.

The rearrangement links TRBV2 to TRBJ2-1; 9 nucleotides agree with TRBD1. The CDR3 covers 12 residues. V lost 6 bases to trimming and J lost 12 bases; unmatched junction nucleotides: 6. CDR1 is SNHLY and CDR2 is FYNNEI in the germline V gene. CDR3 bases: TGTGCCAGCAGGGACAGGGGTACATCGCAGTTCTTC. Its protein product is CASRDRGTSQFF. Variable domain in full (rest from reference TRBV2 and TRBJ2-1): EPEVTQTPSHQVTQMGQEVILRCVPISNHLYFYWYRQILGQKVEFLVSFYNNEISEKSEIFDDQFSVERPDGSNFTLKIRSTKLEDSAMYFCASRDRGTSQFFGPGTRLTVL.